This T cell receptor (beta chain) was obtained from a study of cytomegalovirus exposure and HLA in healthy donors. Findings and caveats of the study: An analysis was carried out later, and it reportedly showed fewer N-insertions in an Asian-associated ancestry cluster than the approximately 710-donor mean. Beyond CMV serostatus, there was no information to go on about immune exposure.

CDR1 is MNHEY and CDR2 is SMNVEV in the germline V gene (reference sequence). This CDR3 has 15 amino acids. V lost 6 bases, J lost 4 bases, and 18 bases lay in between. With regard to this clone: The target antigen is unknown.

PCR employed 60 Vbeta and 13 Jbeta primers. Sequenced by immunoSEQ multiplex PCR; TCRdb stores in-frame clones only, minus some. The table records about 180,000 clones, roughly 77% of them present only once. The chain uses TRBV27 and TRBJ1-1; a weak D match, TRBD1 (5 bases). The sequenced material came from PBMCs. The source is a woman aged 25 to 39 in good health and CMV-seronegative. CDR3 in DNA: TGTGCCAGCAGCCCCTCCCACCCGGGACTCACTGAAGCTTTCTTT. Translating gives CASSPSHPGLTEAFF.